Below, one TCR beta chain is given with its context. Its antigen is currently unknown. The junction does not match germline at one end; this may be a read error. This sample is drawn from a study of T-cell reconstitution after alpha-beta-depleted transplantation in children. Findings and caveats of the study: Several hundred expanded graft clones reportedly supplied alpha-beta T cells about two months after transplant. Surviving recipient cells, namely T cells and thymic progenitors, were the source of high day-60 TCRbeta diversity in some patients. T-cell numbers and diversity, one year after transplant, stemmed largely from T cells that were newly produced.

For TCRbeta, the library was prepared with unique molecular identifiers. TCRdb re-called the PCR reads with MiXCR, one entry per CDR3 protein. The sample records a few hundred thousand distinct CDR3 sequences, 20% to 30% being singletons. The CDR3 sequence is 17 residues long. From germline, CDR1 is SGHTA and CDR2 FQGTGA. The starting material was PBMCs, mostly from graft donor cells, obtained 180 days after TCRalphabeta/CD19-depleted stem cell transplant. The rearrangement joins TRBV7-3 to TRBJ1-1; D might be TRBD1 (6 bases). The TCR originated in a male patient between 5 and 17 years old who had a stem cell transplant for acute lymphoblastic leukemia, so the T cells may come from the graft donor. CDR3 bases: TGTGCCAGCAGCTTAATGGGGGCCGGGGGGGCGCGCACTGAAGCTCTCTTT. Its protein product is CASSLMGAGGARTEALF.